This TCR beta chain was captured in a study of CD8 T cells in ankylosing spondylitis. Whole-study results and caveats: Some of the motif variants had earlier been found in reactive arthritis patients' fluid and blood. In ankylosing spondylitis blood, a motif of roughly 8 highly homologous TCR beta variants appeared characteristic. Within matched ankylosing spondylitis synovial fluid, disease-linked clones were reportedly significantly enriched.

For this clonotype: What it recognizes is unknown.

TCRdb re-called the 5' RACE reads with MiXCR, one entry per CDR3 protein. The sample lists fewer than 650,000 distinct CDR3 sequences, more than 9.5% occurring once. The germline CDR1 and CDR2 sequences are SGDLS and YYNGEE. V was shortened by 7 bases and J by 1 base, with 9 bases between the two germline ends. CDR3 length: 13 amino acids. The sequencing input was blood, either unsorted or a sorted T cell fraction (not recorded which). The chain has TRBV9 and TRBJ1-3; D is unclear. This TCR came from a male donor with ankylosing spondylitis. Here the CDR3 reads CASRSLSGNTIYF. CDR3 in DNA: TGTGCCAGCCGAAGTTTGTCTGGAAACACCATATATTTT.